A selection of T cell receptor beta chains follows, all from one sample in a study of cytomegalovirus exposure and HLA in healthy donors. Repertoires were generated with immunoSEQ multiplex PCR, while TCRdb's copy carries only in-frame clones and drops some. The sample lists about 220,000 clones, around 88% occurring once. Sequencing was carried out using PBMCs. These receptors were taken from a woman under 30 in good health and CMV-seronegative. Both conserved end residues are trimmed from each CDR3. The order of the fields is J gene, D gene, V gene, CDR3 protein. D genes are given only for firm matches.

TRBJ2-1	TRBD2	TRBV4-1	ASSQESLAGGEQF
TRBJ1-1	.	TRBV7-2	ASSLRGTPEAF
TRBJ2-1	.	TRBV30	AWTIRVSSYNEQF
TRBJ1-4	.	TRBV28	ASSFGGPNEKLF
TRBJ2-7	TRBD2	TRBV5-4	ASTWGGGFYEQY
TRBJ1-5	.	TRBV2	ASSARTANQPQH
TRBJ1-2	.	TRBV7-9	ASSPQGLNNYGYT
TRBJ1-1	.	TRBV18	ASSLGGNTEAF
TRBJ1-5	.	TRBV27	ASSSLTGYSNQPQH
TRBJ2-2	TRBD1	TRBV30	AWEPGTVNTGELF
TRBJ2-1	TRBD2	TRBV6-4	ASTPGLAGGYEQF
TRBJ2-1	.	TRBV11-3	ASSTGTIRNEQF
TRBJ2-7	.	TRBV5-1	ASSGGTEDPYEQY
TRBJ2-2	TRBD2	TRBV2	ASRPSGNTGELF
TRBJ1-5	.	TRBV4-2	ASSQDPQGYQPQH
TRBJ2-7	.	TRBV5-6	ASSPRSYEQY
TRBJ1-5	.	TRBV27	ASSRQANQPQH
TRBJ1-1	.	TRBV27	ASSFFGGNTEAF
TRBJ1-1	.	TRBV28	ASSRKFEDEAF
TRBJ2-1	TRBD1	TRBV19	ASSFRGRGEQF
TRBJ1-1	TRBD1	TRBV25-1	ASSELSTGMNTEAF
TRBJ1-4	.	TRBV5-4	ASSPTGSLNEKLF
TRBJ2-7	TRBD2	TRBV6-1	ASSESAGGSYEQY
TRBJ1-5	.	TRBV28	ASSFAGVGNQPQH
TRBJ2-2	.	TRBV19	ASSIDQGRELF
TRBJ1-1	.	TRBV4-1	ASSQVRGNTEAF
TRBJ2-5	TRBD1	TRBV29-1	SVDSGGGTQY
TRBJ1-1	.	TRBV5-1	ASSFIGTMNTEAF
TRBJ2-5	.	TRBV7-2	ASSLRAGVGETQY
TRBJ2-2	TRBD1	TRBV5-1	ASRPGQGVTGELF
TRBJ1-2	TRBD1	TRBV19	ASSLTGAEGYT
TRBJ2-3	.	TRBV2	ASSRTDRPSTDTQY
TRBJ1-1	.	TRBV4-1	ASSHIGGGITEAF
TRBJ2-7	TRBD1	TRBV28	ASSSLRWTGNIYEQY
TRBJ2-5	TRBD1	TRBV5-4	ASSQTGGEETQY
TRBJ2-7	.	TRBV5-6	ASSYLKNDRRSSYEQY
TRBJ2-2	TRBD2	TRBV19	ASSKPGLASRRGGELF
TRBJ2-1	TRBD1	TRBV28	ASSFPTGGTYNEQF
TRBJ1-2	.	TRBV30	AWSVGGANYGYT
TRBJ2-1	.	TRBV29-1	SVDGFENEQF
TRBJ2-3	TRBD2	TRBV5-4	ASSYTSGRDTQY
TRBJ2-7	.	TRBV30	AWSAGPGARY
TRBJ2-7	.	TRBV7-9	ASSPSGWREQY
TRBJ2-3	.	TRBV27	ASSLLFTDTQY
TRBJ2-1	TRBD1	TRBV4-1	ASSNRGRGNEQF